A single T cell receptor beta chain is shown here with its context. This clonotype was found many times. The clone's antigen remains unknown. Per-nucleotide qualities are absent, and no much larger clonotype sits a single base away. Set within a cohort of healthcare workers in London, UK, this nested case-control study involved weekly PCR testing of nasopharyngeal swabs along with blood sampling. Healthcare workers were recruited between 23 and 31 March 2020, during the week of the UK lockdown, and were followed weekly for up to about 15 weeks. For CDR1 and CDR2, the germline V gene (reference sequence) lists SGHKS and YYEKEE. Counted from cysteine to phenylalanine, this CDR3 has 15 amino acids. This entry keeps only the CDR3 DNA: 45 bases, framed from base 1. The V end loses 0 bases and the J end loses 1 base, and a stretch of 11 bases separates them. This record belongs to a study of early T cells in non-severe SARS-CoV-2 infection (dated by TCRdb to 2020 to 2022). In terms of the full investigation: Because TCR sequencing relied on bulk RNA taken from unsorted whole blood, pairing of alpha and beta chains was not possible. Results the study describes overall, beyond this receptor: VDJdb matching was skewed toward anti-spike CD8 responses and likely underestimated virus-specific expansions by missing private and CD4 specificities.

The library was made by 5' RACE. Sequencing relied on a NextSeq 500. To correct for sequencing error and PCR bias, the TCR library protocol tagged individual cDNA molecules with unique molecular identifiers. Sequencing covered both TCR alpha and beta chains, and within each sample the abundances of alpha and beta sequences were tightly co-correlated. The original pipeline was this. Decombinator V4 was used to annotate the V gene, J gene and CDR3 of the TCR sequences. TCRs were defined as expanded if a significant change between any two time points was detected under a Poisson model with p below 0.0001. TCR abundances were normalised to the total number of TCRs sequenced in each sample and reported as counts per million. TRAV1-2 paired with TRAJ12, TRAJ20 or TRAJ33 defined MAIT TCRs, while TRAV10 paired with TRAJ18 defined iNKT TCRs. VDJdb, accessed 1 November 2021, was searched for CMV, EBV and SARS-CoV-2 annotated TCRs, with TCRs annotated for multiple antigens excluded. In-frame beta chains were kept once TCRdb had trimmed the public reads at Q25 with fastp and called clones with MiXCR. Duplicate CDR3 protein sequences are folded into a single record with the most common DNA and genes. TCRdb's processing, not the study's, gives the V and J calls here. This sample holds around 30,000 distinct CDR3 sequences; 9% were observed only once. Roughly 13% of the sample is taken by the ten largest.

Here the chain combines TRBV5-5 and TRBJ2-7; tentative D gene TRBD2, with 5 bases matching. Sequencing was performed on whole blood. The sequence came from an adult who was a healthcare worker with PCR-confirmed SARS-CoV-2 infection or an uninfected control (not recorded which). The DNA sequence reads TGTGCCAGCAGCTTGGAAGCAGGCGGGTCCTACGAGCAGTACTTC. It encodes CASSLEAGGSYEQYF.